These 13 T cell receptor beta chains were all obtained from the same sample, sequenced in a study of OX40 agonist ivuxolimab in advanced cancers. Profiled with immunoSEQ multiplex PCR; TCRdb holds only in-frame clones, not every one. The table lists approximately 58,000 clones, roughly four fifths of them singletons. The sample here was CD4+ or CD8+ T cells sorted from blood, taken in a trial of the OX40 agonist ivuxolimab. Every receptor here comes from an adult with an advanced solid tumor such as melanoma, head and neck, liver or kidney cancer.

The CDR3 nucleotides are TGTGCCAGCAGCGGGAACAGGGGAACTTCACCCCTCCACTTT. Translating it yields CASSGNRGTSPLHF. V and J are TRBV5-6 and TRBJ1-6; 7 bases are shared with TRBD1. CDR1 is SGHDT, CDR2 YYEEEE, per germline. After removal of 4 bases from V and 9 bases from J, the junction contained 7 bases not matched to a gene. The CDR3 consists of 14 residues.

The genes are TRBV15 and TRBJ1-5; D call uncertain. This CDR3 has 13 residues. V lost 5 bases and J lost 0, with 5 bases in between. CDR1 and CDR2 from the germline V gene are LNHNV and YYDKDF (reference sequence). CDR3 bases: TGTGCCACCAGCGGCTATAGCAATCAGCCCCAGCATTTT. It yields the protein CATSGYSNQPQHF.

V gene TRBV18 combines with J gene TRBJ2-3; D is undetermined. This CDR3 has 12 residues. V was clipped by 5 bases and J by 2 bases, with 5 bases between them. Germline V gene data show CDR1 as KGHSH and CDR2 as LQKENI. This CDR3 reads CASSSYTDTQYF. CDR3 sequence (DNA): TGTGCCAGCTCATCTTACACAGATACGCAGTATTTT.

The table lists this clone with a few counts. J is TRBJ1-2 and V is TRBV7-9; D not certain. Germline assignment: CDR1 SEHNR and CDR2 FQNEAQ (reference sequence). Trimming shortened V by 3 bases and J by 7 bases, and 9 bases separated the two germline ends. The CDR3 is 12 residues long. The CDR3 sequence is CASSFPDGGYTF. For the CDR3, the DNA is TGTGCCAGCAGCTTCCCGGACGGTGGCTACACCTTC.

The gene calls are TRBV11-2 and TRBJ2-1; no clear D. CDR3 length equals 17 residues. Germline lookup yields CDR1 SGHAT and CDR2 FQNNGV. The germline V and J ends were trimmed by 2 bases and 0 bases, with 14 bases remaining between them. CDR3 coding DNA: TGTGCCAGCAGCTTAAATATCGTTGAGAGCTCCTACAATGAGCAGTTCTTC. Encoded protein: CASSLNIVESSYNEQFF.

The chain carries TRBV19 and TRBJ2-7; D is unresolved. Germline CDR1 reads LNHDA; CDR2 reads SQIVND (reference sequence). Trimming took off 8 bases at V and 1 base at J, with 18 bases between the two ends. The CDR3 is 15 residues long. The CDR3 reads CASRERRSLSYEQYF. CDR3 nucleotide sequence: TGTGCCAGTCGAGAACGACGGAGCCTTTCCTACGAGCAGTACTTC.

The chain carries TRBV18 and TRBJ1-2; weak D call: TRBD1 (5 bases). Deletions cut 6 bases from V and 2 bases from J, with 13 bases between. Germline CDR1 is KGHSH and CDR2 is LQKENI. There are 14 residues in the CDR3. The CDR3 DNA is TGTGCCAGCTCGCGGCAGGGAGGGAACTATGGCTACACCTTC. It yields the protein CASSRQGGNYGYTF.

The gene calls are TRBV5-4 and TRBJ2-1; D tentatively reads TRBD1 or TRBD2 (6 bases each). The CDR3 runs to 15 residues. Germline-derived CDR1 and CDR2 are SGHNT and YYREEE (reference sequence). The V and J ends lost 2 bases and 8 bases respectively, with 17 bases between them. CDR3: CASSLSGAHKDEQFF. DNA of the CDR3: TGTGCCAGCAGCTTATCGGGGGCTCACAAGGATGAGCAGTTCTTC.

The chain recombines TRBV11-2 with TRBJ1-5, with a possible D match to TRBD1 (6 bases). With 5 bases removed from V and 2 bases from J, the gap between germline ends came to 13 bases. The CDR3 runs 15 residues. Germline loops: CDR1 SGHAT, CDR2 FQNNGV. In nucleotides, the CDR3 is TGTGCCAGCAGCCCGGAGTCAGGGGGCAATCAGCCCCAGCATTTT. It is translated as CASSPESGGNQPQHF.

This sequence joins TRBV7-9 and TRBJ2-3; D uncertain. The V gene's germline CDR1 is SEHNR and CDR2 FQNEAQ (reference sequence). Trimming pared 4 bases from V and 0 bases from J, leaving 20 bases between. The CDR3 extends over 18 amino acids. The CDR3 here is CASSSTLGRKTSTDTQYF. As DNA, the CDR3 is TGTGCCAGCAGCTCGACCCTCGGACGGAAAACTAGCACAGATACGCAGTATTTT.

The V and J genes are TRBV18 and TRBJ2-3; D gene unclear. The V end lost 0 bases, the J end lost 6 bases, and 4 bases lay between the germline ends. The CDR3 loop spans 12 amino acids. The germline V gene has CDR1 KGHSH and CDR2 LQKENI. DNA of the CDR3: TGTGCCAGCTCACCACCGGTTGATACGCAGTATTTT. Its protein product is CASSPPVDTQYF.

The chain recombines TRBV7-3 with TRBJ2-3; a weak D match, TRBD1 (5 bases). V lost 7 bases and J 2 bases, leaving 16 bases between the germline ends. CDR1 is SGHTA, CDR2 FQGTGA, per germline. The CDR3 has 15 amino acids. The chain's CDR3 is CASTPGIGVTDTQYF. The CDR3 nucleotides read TGTGCCAGCACCCCAGGGATAGGGGTCACAGATACGCAGTATTTT.

V and J are TRBV11-2 and TRBJ2-7; D is possibly TRBD1 (6 bases). CDR3 length equals 14 residues. Trimming removed 2 bases at V and 3 bases at J, with 11 bases between. Germline loops: CDR1 SGHAT, CDR2 FQNNGV. The DNA for the CDR3 is TGTGCCAGCAGCTTATCAAACAGGGTCTACGAGCAGTACTTC. Translating it yields CASSLSNRVYEQYF.